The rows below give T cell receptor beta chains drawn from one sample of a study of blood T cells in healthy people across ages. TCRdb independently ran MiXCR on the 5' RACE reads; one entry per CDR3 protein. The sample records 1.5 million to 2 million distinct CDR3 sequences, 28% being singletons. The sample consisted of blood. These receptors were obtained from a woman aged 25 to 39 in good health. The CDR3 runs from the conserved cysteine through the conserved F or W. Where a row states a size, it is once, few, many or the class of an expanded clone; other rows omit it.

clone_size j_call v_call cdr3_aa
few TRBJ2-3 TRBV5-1 CASSPTGGRGTDTQYF
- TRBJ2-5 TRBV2 CASEGRPGEQYF
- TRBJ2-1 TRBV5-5 CASSTGRITYNEQFF
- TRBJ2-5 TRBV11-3 CASSMGLTNQETQYF
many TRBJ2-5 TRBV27 CASSLKGGRAATQYF
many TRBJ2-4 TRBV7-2 CASSLNPGQGKNIQYF
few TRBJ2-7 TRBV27 CASTPPGTGDYEQYF
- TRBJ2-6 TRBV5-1 CTSSLDISGANVLTF
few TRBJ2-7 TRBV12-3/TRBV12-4 CASSFQREREQYF
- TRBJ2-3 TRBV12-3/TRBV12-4 CASSLGGTAERDTQYF
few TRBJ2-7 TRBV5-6 CASSPVDRETNEQYF
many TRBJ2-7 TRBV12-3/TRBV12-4 CASSATSGRDEQYF
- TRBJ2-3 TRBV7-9 CATKREASTDTQYF